This T cell receptor (beta chain) was sequenced in a study of post-analysis software for immune sequencing data. The overall study: Patients had relapsing-remitting, secondary progressive or progressive-relapsing multiple sclerosis; some lacked subtype. Findings and limits, study-wide: There were roughly five TRBV segments more frequent in patients than controls, and TRBV5-6, TRBV5-1 and TRBV20-1 were among them.

Per the germline V gene, CDR1 is KGHDR and CDR2 is SFDVKD. The CDR3 covers 16 residues. Trimming at V came to 1 base and at J to 4 bases, leaving 3 bases not matched to a gene. Presence of unique molecular identifiers characterized the TCR beta cDNA libraries. TCRdb recomputed calls from the PCR reads with MiXCR, one row per CDR3 protein. The sample contains some 690,000 distinct CDR3 sequences, around 27% of which appear only once. This clonotype has only a few counts. The antigen remains unidentified. The origin of this receptor is a girl between 10 and 17 years old with multiple sclerosis. This chain uses TRBV24-1 with TRBJ2-3, with TRBD2 identical over 11 bases. Sequencing was carried out using blood. CDR3 bases: TGTGCCACCAGTGATTTCACTAGCGGGAGATCAGATACGCAGTATTTT. This codes for CATSDFTSGRSDTQYF.